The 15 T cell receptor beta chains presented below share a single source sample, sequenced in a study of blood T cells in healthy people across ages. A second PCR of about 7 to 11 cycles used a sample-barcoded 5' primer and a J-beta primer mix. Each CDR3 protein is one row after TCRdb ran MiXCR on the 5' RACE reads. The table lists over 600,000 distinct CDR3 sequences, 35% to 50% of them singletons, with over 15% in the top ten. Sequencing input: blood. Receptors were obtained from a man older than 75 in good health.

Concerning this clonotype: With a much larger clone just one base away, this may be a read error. CDR3: CASSLYWDTDTQYF. The CDR3 bases are TGTGCCAGCAGCTTATACTGGGACACAGATACGCAGTATTTT. The chain joins TRBV7-2 to TRBJ2-3; D gene unclear. Between the trimmed V and J ends, which lost 2 bases and 2 bases, there was a span of 8 bases. The germline V gene has CDR1 SGHTA and CDR2 FQGNSA. This CDR3 has 14 residues.

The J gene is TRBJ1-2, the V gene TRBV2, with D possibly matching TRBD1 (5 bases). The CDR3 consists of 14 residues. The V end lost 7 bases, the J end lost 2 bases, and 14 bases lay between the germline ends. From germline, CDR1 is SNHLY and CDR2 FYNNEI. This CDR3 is CASTRDRNNYGYTF. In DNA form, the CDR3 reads TGTGCCAGCACAAGGGACCGCAACAACTATGGCTACACCTTC.

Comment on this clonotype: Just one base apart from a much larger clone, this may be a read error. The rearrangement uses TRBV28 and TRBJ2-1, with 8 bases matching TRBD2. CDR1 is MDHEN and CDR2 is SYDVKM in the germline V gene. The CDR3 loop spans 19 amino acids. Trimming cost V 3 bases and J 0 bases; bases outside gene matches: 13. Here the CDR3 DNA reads TGTGCCAGCAGTTTTGGGGGGATAGCGGGAACCCACTCCTACAATGAGCAGTTCTTC. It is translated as CASSFGGIAGTHSYNEQFF. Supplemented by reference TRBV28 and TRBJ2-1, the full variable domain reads DVKVTQSSRYLVKRTGEKVFLECVQDMDHENMFWYRQDPGLGLRLIYFSYDVKMKEKGDIPEGYSVSREKKERFSLILESASTNQTSMYLCASSFGGIAGTHSYNEQFFGPGTRLTVL.

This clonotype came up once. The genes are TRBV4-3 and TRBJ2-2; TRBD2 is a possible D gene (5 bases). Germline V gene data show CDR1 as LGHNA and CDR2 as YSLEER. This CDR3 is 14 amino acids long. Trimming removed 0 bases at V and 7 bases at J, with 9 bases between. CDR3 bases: TGCGCCAGCAGCCAAGAACGGACTGACGGGGAGCTGTTTTTT. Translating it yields CASSQERTDGELFF.

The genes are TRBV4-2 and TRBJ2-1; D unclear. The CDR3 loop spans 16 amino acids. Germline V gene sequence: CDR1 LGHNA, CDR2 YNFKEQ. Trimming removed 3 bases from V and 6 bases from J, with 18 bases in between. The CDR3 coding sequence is TGTGCCAGCAGCCACGGAAGGGTCATGGCCAGCAATGAGCAGTTCTTC. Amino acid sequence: CASSHGRVMASNEQFF.

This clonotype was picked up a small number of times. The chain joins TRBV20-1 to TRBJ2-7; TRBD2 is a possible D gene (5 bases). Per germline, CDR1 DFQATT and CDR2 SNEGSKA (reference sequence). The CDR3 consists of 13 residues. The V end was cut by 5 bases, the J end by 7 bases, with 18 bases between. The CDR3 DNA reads TGCAGTGCTCATCGGGGAGAGCCCTTTGAGCAGTACTTC. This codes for CSAHRGEPFEQYF.

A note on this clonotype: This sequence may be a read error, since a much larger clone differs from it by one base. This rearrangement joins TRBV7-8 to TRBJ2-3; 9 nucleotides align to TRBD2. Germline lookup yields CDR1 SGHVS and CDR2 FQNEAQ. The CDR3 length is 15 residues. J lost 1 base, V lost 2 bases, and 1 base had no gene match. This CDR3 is CASSLSGRRTDTQYF. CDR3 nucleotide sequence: TGTGCCAGCAGCTTAAGCGGGAGGCGCACAGATACGCAGTATTTT.

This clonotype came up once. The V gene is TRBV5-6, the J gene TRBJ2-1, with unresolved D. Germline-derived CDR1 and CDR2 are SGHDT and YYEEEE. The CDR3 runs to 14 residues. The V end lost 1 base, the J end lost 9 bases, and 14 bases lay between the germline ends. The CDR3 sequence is CASSLPVPRVEQFF. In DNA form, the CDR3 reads TGTGCCAGCAGCTTGCCGGTCCCCCGGGTTGAGCAGTTCTTC.

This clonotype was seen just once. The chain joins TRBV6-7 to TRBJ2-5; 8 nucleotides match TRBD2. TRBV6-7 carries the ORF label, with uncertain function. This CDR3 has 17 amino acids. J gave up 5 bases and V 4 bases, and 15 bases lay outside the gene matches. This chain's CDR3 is CASSSPTGGAPEETQYF. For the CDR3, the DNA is TGTGCCAGCAGTTCGCCGACCGGGGGGGCCCCGGAGGAGACCCAGTACTTC.

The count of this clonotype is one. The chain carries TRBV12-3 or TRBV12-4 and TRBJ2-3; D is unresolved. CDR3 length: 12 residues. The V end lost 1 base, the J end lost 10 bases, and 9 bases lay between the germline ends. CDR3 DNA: TGTGCCAGCAGTTTAGGGCCCTATGCGCAGTATTTT. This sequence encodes CASSLGPYAQYF.

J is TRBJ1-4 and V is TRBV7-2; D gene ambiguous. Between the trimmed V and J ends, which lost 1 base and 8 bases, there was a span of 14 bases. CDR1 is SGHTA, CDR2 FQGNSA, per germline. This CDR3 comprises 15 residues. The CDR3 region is CASSLDGYSGEKLFF. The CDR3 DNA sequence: TGTGCCAGCAGCTTAGATGGTTACAGTGGGGAAAAACTGTTTTTT. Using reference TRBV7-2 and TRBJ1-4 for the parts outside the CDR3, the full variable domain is GAGVSQSPSNKVTEKGKDVELRCDPISGHTALYWYRQSLGQGLEFLIYFQGNSAPDKSGLPSDRFSAERTGGSVSTLTIQRTQQEDSAVYLCASSLDGYSGEKLFFGSGTQLSVL.

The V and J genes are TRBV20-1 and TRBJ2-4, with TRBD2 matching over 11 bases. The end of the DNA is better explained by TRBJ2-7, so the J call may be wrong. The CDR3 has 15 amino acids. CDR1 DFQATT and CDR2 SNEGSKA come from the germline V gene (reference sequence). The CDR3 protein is CSARVLAGGENEQYF. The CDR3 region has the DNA TGCAGTGCTAGAGTCCTAGCGGGAGGAGAAAACGAGCAGTACTTC.

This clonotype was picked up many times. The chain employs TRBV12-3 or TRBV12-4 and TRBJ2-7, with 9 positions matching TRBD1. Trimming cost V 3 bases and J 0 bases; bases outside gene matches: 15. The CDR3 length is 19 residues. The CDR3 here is CASSLYMLMRGQGSYEQYF. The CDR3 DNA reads TGTGCCAGCAGTTTGTACATGTTGATGCGGGGACAGGGCTCCTACGAGCAGTACTTC.

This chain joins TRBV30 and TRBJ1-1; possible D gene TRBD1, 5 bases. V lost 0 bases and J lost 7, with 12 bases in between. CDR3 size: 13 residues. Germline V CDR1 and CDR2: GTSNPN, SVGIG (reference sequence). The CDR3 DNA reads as TGTGCCTGGAGTGTAAGGGGCACCAATGAAGCTTTCTTT. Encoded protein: CAWSVRGTNEAFF.

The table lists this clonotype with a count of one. The chain's CDR3 is CASTTGDTNNSPLHF. CDR3 DNA: TGTGCCAGCACCACAGGGGACACCAATAATTCACCCCTCCACTTT. The rearrangement links TRBV3-1 to TRBJ1-6, with TRBD1 matching over 7 bases. The germline V gene has CDR1 LGHDT and CDR2 YNNKEL (reference sequence). V was clipped by 7 bases and J by 5 bases; unmatched bases: 8. The CDR3 sequence is 15 residues long.